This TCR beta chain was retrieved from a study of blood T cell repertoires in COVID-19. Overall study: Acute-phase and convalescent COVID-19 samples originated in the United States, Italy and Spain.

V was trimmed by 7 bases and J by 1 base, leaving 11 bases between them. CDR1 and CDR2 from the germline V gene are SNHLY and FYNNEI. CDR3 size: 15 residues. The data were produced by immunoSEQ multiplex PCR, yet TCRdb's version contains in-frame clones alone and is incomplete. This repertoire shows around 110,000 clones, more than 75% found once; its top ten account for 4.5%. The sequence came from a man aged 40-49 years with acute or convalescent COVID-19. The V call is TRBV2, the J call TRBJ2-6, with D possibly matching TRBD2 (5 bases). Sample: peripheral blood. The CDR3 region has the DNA TGTGCCAGCAATGAGAGGGAGTCTGGGGCCAACGTCCTGACTTTC. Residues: CASNERESGANVLTF.